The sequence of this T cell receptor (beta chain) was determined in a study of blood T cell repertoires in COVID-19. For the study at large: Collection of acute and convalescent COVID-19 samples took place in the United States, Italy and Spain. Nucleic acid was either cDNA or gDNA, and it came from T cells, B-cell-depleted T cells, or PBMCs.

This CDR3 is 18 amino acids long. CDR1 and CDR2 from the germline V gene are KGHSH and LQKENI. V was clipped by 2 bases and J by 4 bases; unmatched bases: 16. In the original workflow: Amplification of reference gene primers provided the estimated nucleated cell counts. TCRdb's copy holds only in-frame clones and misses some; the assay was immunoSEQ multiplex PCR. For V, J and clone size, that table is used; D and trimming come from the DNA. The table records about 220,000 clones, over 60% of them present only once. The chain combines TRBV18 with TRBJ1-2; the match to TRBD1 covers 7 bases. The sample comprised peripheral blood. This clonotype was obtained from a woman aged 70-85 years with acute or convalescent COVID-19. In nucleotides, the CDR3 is TGTGCCAGCTCACCATTTGAGACCAACAGGGGAGTGGGCTATGGCTACACCTTC. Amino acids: CASSPFETNRGVGYGYTF.